One sample yielded the 7 T cell receptor beta chains listed below, sequenced in a study of T cell responses to AZD1222 COVID-19 vaccine. The data were produced by immunoSEQ multiplex PCR, yet TCRdb's version contains in-frame clones alone and is incomplete. Among 100,000 to 150,000 clones listed, just under 95% were seen once. Source: peripheral blood, taken 28 days after the second AZD1222 dose. The source is an adult who received the AZD1222 COVID-19 vaccine.

The chain combines TRBV3-1 (or the pseudogene TRBV3-2) with TRBJ2-4; D is uncertain. Germline CDR1 is LGHDT and CDR2 is YNNKEL (reference sequence). The CDR3 runs 18 residues. V lost 0 bases to trimming and J lost 2 bases, with 17 bases between them. The CDR3 DNA sequence: TGTGCCAGCAGCCAAGATTGGTCGGCTCCCTCGTCCAAAAACATTCAGTACTTC. It encodes CASSQDWSAPSSKNIQYF.

Only one count was recorded for this clone. This chain joins TRBV5-6 and TRBJ2-3; D might be TRBD1 (5 bases). There are 13 residues in the CDR3. CDR1 SGHDT and CDR2 YYEEEE come from the germline V gene. Trimming left V 4 bases short and J 6 bases short, with 12 bases between. CDR3 loop: CASSLRGSDTQYF. Here the CDR3 DNA reads TGTGCCAGCAGCCTAAGGGGCAGCGATACGCAGTATTTT.

The chain employs TRBV19 and TRBJ1-5, with a possible D match to TRBD1 (5 bases). CDR1 LNHDA and CDR2 SQIVND come from the germline V gene (reference sequence). The CDR3 totals 14 residues. V was cut by 5 bases and J by 7 bases, with 15 bases left in between. The CDR3, as DNA: TGTGCCAGTAGTCGGGACGACTCGTTACAGCCCCAGCATTTT. Amino acid sequence: CASSRDDSLQPQHF.

The rearrangement links TRBV28 to TRBJ2-4; D not resolved. Trimming took off 4 bases at V and 0 bases at J, with 16 bases between the two ends. This CDR3 region has 17 residues. Germline V gives CDR1 MDHEN, CDR2 SYDVKM. The chain's CDR3 is CASSSGSQAIAKNIQYF. CDR3 in DNA: TGTGCCAGCAGTTCGGGTTCTCAGGCGATAGCCAAAAACATTCAGTACTTC.

This clone has only a few counts. This rearrangement joins TRBV4-3 to TRBJ1-6; 8 nucleotides match TRBD1. The germline CDR1 and CDR2 sequences are LGHNA and YSLEER. The CDR3 extends over 14 amino acids. The V gene end was trimmed by 4 bases and the J gene end by 7 bases; junction bases not matched to a gene: 3. DNA for the CDR3: TGCGCCAGCAGCCCGGGACAGGAAAATTCACCCCTCCACTTT. As protein: CASSPGQENSPLHF.

This clone was detected a few times. This specimen includes other DNA sequences encoding the same CDR3. This chain connects TRBV7-3 to TRBJ2-5; 7 bases map to TRBD2. The CDR3 has 15 amino acids. The ends lost 1 base at V and 5 bases at J; junction bases unmatched: 7. Germline CDR1 is SGHTA and CDR2 is FQGTGA. The CDR3 here is CASSLRAGVRETQYF. The CDR3, as DNA: TGTGCCAGCAGCTTAAGGGCGGGGGTGAGGGAGACCCAGTACTTC. Full variable domain (outside the CDR3, taken from reference TRBV7-3 and TRBJ2-5): GAGVSQTPSNKVTEKGKYVELRCDPISGHTALYWYRQSLGQGPEFLIYFQGTGAADDSGLPNDRFFAVRPEGSVSTLKIQRTERGDSAVYLCASSLRAGVRETQYFGPGTRLLVL.

The CDR3 protein is CAISGGTGRGNQPQHF. The CDR3 nucleotides are TGTGCCATCAGTGGCGGGACGGGACGAGGCAATCAGCCCCAGCATTTT. The rearrangement joins TRBV10-3 to TRBJ1-5; tentative D call: TRBD1 (5 bases). V dropped 4 bases and J dropped 2 bases, with 15 bases sitting between them. The CDR3 is 16 residues long. Germline CDR1 is ENHRY and CDR2 is SYGVKD.